Detailed here is one TCR beta chain. The sample holds other DNA sequences that translate to the same CDR3. These data are taken from a study of T cell responses to AZD1222 COVID-19 vaccine. Only in-frame clones appear in the TCRdb table, and some are missing; sequencing was by immunoSEQ multiplex PCR. Altogether approximately 65,000 clones are present, around 80% being singletons, with the ten largest covering around an eighth. V was pared by 4 bases and J by 2 bases, with 1 base of the junction left unmatched. Germline V gives CDR1 LNHDA, CDR2 SQIVND (reference sequence). There are 14 residues in the CDR3.

The source was peripheral blood, collected on day 0 of AZD1222 vaccination. The origin of this receptor is an adult in good health. This chain joins TRBV19 and TRBJ1-5; 8 nucleotides line up with TRBD1. The CDR3 DNA follows: TGTGCCAGTAGTACGACAGGGGGCAATCAGCCCCAGCATTTT. Translating gives CASSTTGGNQPQHF.